This passage covers 26 T cell receptor beta chains from one sample sequenced in a study of cytomegalovirus exposure and HLA in healthy donors (dated by TCRdb to about 2017). Preparation of the library involved the immunoSEQ multiplex PCR assay. Entries here come from immuneACCESS through TCRdb and include only in-frame sequences with V and J called. Some clones fail to appear in such tables; in the studies checked, an unresolved V gene covers under half of the shortfall, and the cause of the remainder is unknown. In all, the sample holds almost 75,000 clones, and approximately 80% of those were seen once. Around 3% of the sample is taken by the ten largest. Sequencing input: PBMCs. The receptors here all came from a man aged 30 to 39 in good health and CMV-seronegative.

The V call is TRBV14, the J call TRBJ1-2; D is perhaps TRBD1 (5 bases). The CDR3 covers 15 residues. Germline V CDR1 and CDR2: SGHDN, FVKESK. V lost 1 base and J 4 bases, leaving 13 bases between the germline ends. The CDR3 coding sequence is TGTGCCAGCAGCCAAGGAAAAGGGGTTACCTATGGCTACACCTTC. Encoded protein: CASSQGKGVTYGYTF.

The table lists this clone with a few counts. The V call is TRBV5-4, the J call TRBJ2-1; 10 nucleotides agree with TRBD2. CDR3 length: 15 residues. Per the germline V gene, CDR1 is SGHNT and CDR2 is YYREEE (reference sequence). V trimming: 4 bases; J trimming: 6 bases; junction bases outside the gene matches: 7. The CDR3 here is CASSKGTSVINEQFF. In nucleotides, the CDR3 is TGTGCCAGCAGCAAGGGGACTAGCGTTATCAATGAGCAGTTCTTC. The entire variable domain, with the rest obtained from reference TRBV5-4 and TRBJ2-1, is as follows: ETGVTQSPTHLIKTRGQQVTLRCSSQSGHNTVSWYQQALGQGPQFIFQYYREEENGRGNFPPRFSGLQFPNYSSELNVNALELDDSALYLCASSKGTSVINEQFFGPGTRLTVL.

This sequence joins TRBV27 and TRBJ2-3; 7 bases are a match to TRBD2. Losses at the gene ends were 0 bases for V and 14 bases for J; bases not matched to a gene: 8. CDR3 size: 13 residues. Germline lookup yields CDR1 MNHEY and CDR2 SMNVEV (reference sequence). CDR3 in DNA: TGTGCCAGCAGTTTATCGAAGCTAGCGGCACCGTATTTT. This encodes CASSLSKLAAPYF.

The chain's CDR3 is CASSRIANYEQYV. CDR3 sequence (DNA): TGTGCCAGCAGCCGCATCGCGAACTACGAGCAGTACGTC. V gene TRBV13 combines with J gene TRBJ2-7, with no clear D. The V gene lost 5 bases and the J gene lost 3 bases, with 11 bases spanning the gap. The CDR3 is 13 residues long. Germline V gene sequence: CDR1 PRHDT, CDR2 FYEKMQ (reference sequence).

The J gene is TRBJ1-1, the V gene TRBV6-4, with D possibly TRBD1 on 6 matching bases. The V end lost 11 bases, the J end lost 1 base, and 26 bases lay between the germline ends. Germline assignment: CDR1 MRHNA and CDR2 SNTAGT. This CDR3 is built from 17 residues. The CDR3 here is CAGALGRGVNWNTEAFF. The DNA for the CDR3 is TGTGCCGGTGCCCTAGGCAGGGGAGTAAACTGGAACACTGAAGCTTTCTTT.

This clone came up a few times. The chain has TRBV2 and TRBJ2-4; 11 nucleotides align to TRBD1. This CDR3 is built from 15 residues. V dropped 4 bases and J dropped 6; count of bases not matched to a gene: 5. Looked up from germline, CDR1 is SNHLY and CDR2 is FYNNEI. CDR3 sequence: CASSGGTGGRNIQYF. In DNA, the CDR3 is TGTGCCAGCAGTGGCGGGACAGGGGGTAGAAACATTCAGTACTTC.

The chain combines TRBV19 with TRBJ1-5; tentative D call: TRBD1 (6 bases). Germline CDR1 LNHDA, CDR2 SQIVND (reference sequence). There are 15 residues in the CDR3. V was pared by 10 bases and J by 0 bases, with 16 bases between. DNA for the CDR3: TGTGCCACCTCCCGGGACAACTATAGCAATCAGCCCCAGCATTTT. Its translation: CATSRDNYSNQPQHF. Looking up the rest from reference TRBV19 and TRBJ1-5 gives the full variable domain: DGGITQSPKYLFRKEGQNVTLSCEQNLNHDAMYWYRQDPGQGLRLIYYSQIVNDFQKGDIAEGYSVSREKKESFPLTVTSAQKNPTAFYLCATSRDNYSNQPQHFGDGTRLSIL.

The genes are TRBV18 and TRBJ2-7; TRBD2 agrees at 7 bases. Germline V gene lookup returns CDR1 KGHSH and CDR2 LQKENI. The CDR3 extends over 14 amino acids. Trimming took 2 bases from V and 6 from J; bases not matched to a gene: 7. The CDR3 loop is CASSPGEGSREQYV. CDR3 bases: TGTGCCAGCTCACCAGGGGAGGGGTCGCGCGAGCAGTACGTC.

This clone occurred a few times. The chain employs TRBV2 and TRBJ2-2, with 9 nucleotides matching TRBD1. Germline V gene lookup returns CDR1 SNHLY and CDR2 FYNNEI. V trimming: 5 bases; J trimming: 4 bases; junction bases outside the gene matches: 5. This CDR3 spans 15 amino acids. CDR3 DNA sequence: TGTGCCAGCAGTACCGGACAGGGGCTCACCGGGGAGCTGTTTTTT. Residues: CASSTGQGLTGELFF.

This clone was observed a handful of times. V and J are TRBV4-3 and TRBJ2-7; 9 positions match TRBD1. CDR1 and CDR2 from the germline V gene are LGHNA and YSLEER. The CDR3 runs 14 residues. V shed 4 bases and J 5 bases; nucleotides not matched to a gene: 6. In DNA form, the CDR3 reads TGCGCCAGCAGCCCTGGACAGGGGAGCGACGAGCAGTACTTC. It codes for CASSPGQGSDEQYF.

The chain links TRBV6-4 to TRBJ2-3; 9 bases agree with TRBD1. The CDR3 loop spans 15 amino acids. Losses at the gene ends were 3 bases for V and 2 bases for J; bases not matched to a gene: 3. The germline V gene has CDR1 MRHNA and CDR2 SNTAGT. The CDR3 region has the DNA TGTGCCAGCAGTGAGACAGGGGGAATCACAGATACGCAGTATTTT. It encodes CASSETGGITDTQYF.

The chain has TRBV5-1 and TRBJ2-7, with D perhaps TRBD2 (7 bases). Germline CDR1 is SGHRS and CDR2 is YFSETQ. This CDR3 spans 15 amino acids. With 2 bases removed from V and 2 bases from J, the gap between germline ends came to 14 bases. CDR3 sequence reads: CASSLGGAPAYEQYF. In DNA form, the CDR3 reads TGCGCCAGCAGCTTAGGGGGGGCGCCGGCCTACGAGCAGTACTTC.

The rearrangement joins TRBV7-3 to TRBJ2-3; tentative D call: TRBD2 (6 bases). V was pared by 3 bases and J by 3 bases, with 10 bases between. Germline loops: CDR1 SGHTA, CDR2 FQGTGA. This CDR3 spans 14 amino acids. CDR3 in amino acids: CASSFGGSTDTQYF. The CDR3, as DNA: TGTGCCAGCAGCTTTGGAGGGAGTACAGATACGCAGTATTTT.

Relative to its sample, this clone is medium-sized. The rearrangement links TRBV4-2 to TRBJ2-3; a possible D gene is TRBD2 (7 bases). V was clipped by 0 bases and J by 0 bases, with 10 bases between them. This CDR3 comprises 16 residues. The germline gives CDR1 LGHNA, CDR2 YNFKEQ. The CDR3 coding sequence is TGTGCCAGCAGCCAAGATAGGGGGGGAAGCACAGATACGCAGTATTTT. Encoded protein: CASSQDRGGSTDTQYF.

This chain connects TRBV30 to TRBJ2-1; D is uncertain. Germline values: CDR1 GTSNPN, CDR2 SVGIG (reference sequence). The CDR3 covers 15 residues. Trimming removed 0 bases at V and 0 bases at J, with 9 bases between. The CDR3 loop reads CAWSVGGFSYNEQFF. In DNA, the CDR3 is TGTGCCTGGAGTGTCGGCGGATTCTCCTACAATGAGCAGTTCTTC.

The chain joins TRBV6-5 to TRBJ1-2; 8 positions match TRBD1. This CDR3 is 15 amino acids long. The germline V gene has CDR1 MNHEY and CDR2 SVGAGI. The V gene end was trimmed by 6 bases and the J gene end by 8 bases; junction bases not matched to a gene: 14. This CDR3 reads CASRILGQGGFGYTF. Written as DNA, the CDR3 is TGTGCCAGCAGAATTTTAGGACAGGGTGGATTCGGCTACACCTTC.

The V gene is TRBV28, the J gene TRBJ1-5, with D possibly TRBD1 on 5 matching bases. Trimming took 6 bases from V and 4 from J, leaving 19 bases between them. Germline V lookup: CDR1 MDHEN, CDR2 SYDVKM. The CDR3 loop spans 16 amino acids. The CDR3 region has the DNA TGTGCCAGCAGACCGTCCGTTAGACGGGGGAATCAGCCCCAGCATTTT. It codes for CASRPSVRRGNQPQHF.

This chain uses TRBV30 with TRBJ2-1; 7 nucleotides match TRBD2. Trimming removed 7 bases from V and 3 bases from J; junction bases left unmatched: 12. The CDR3 runs to 15 residues. The germline gives CDR1 GTSNPN, CDR2 SVGIG (reference sequence). CDR3 region: CALTETSTNYNEQFF. The CDR3 DNA reads as TGTGCCTTGACAGAGACTAGCACCAACTACAATGAGCAGTTCTTC.

The chain uses TRBV29-1 and TRBJ1-2; D unclear. The germline V gene encodes CDR1 SQVTM and CDR2 ANQGSEA. This CDR3 comprises 13 residues. Trimming shortened V by 3 bases and J by 5 bases, and 13 bases separated the two germline ends. As DNA, the CDR3 is TGCAGCGTTGAGCAAGAGATTCGGTATGGCTACACCTTC. Its translation is CSVEQEIRYGYTF.

V usage is TRBV11-3 and J usage is TRBJ2-1; D ambiguous. Germline CDR1 reads SGHNT; CDR2 reads YENEEA. CDR3 length: 13 amino acids. The V end lost 1 base, the J end lost 10 bases, and 11 bases lay between the germline ends. In nucleotides, the CDR3 is TGTGCCAGCAGCTTAGGGCGGATAACCGAGCAGTTCTTC. Translation gives CASSLGRITEQFF. The full variable domain, completed using reference TRBV11-3 and TRBJ2-1, is EAGVVQSPRYKIIEKKQPVAFWCNPISGHNTLYWYLQNLGQGPELLIRYENEEAVDDSQLPKDRFSAERLKGVDSTLKIQPAELGDSAVYLCASSLGRITEQFFGPGTRLTVL.

V and J are TRBV5-4 and TRBJ2-1; maybe TRBD1 (7 bases). Trimming pared 4 bases from V and 2 bases from J, leaving 16 bases between. The CDR3 loop spans 16 amino acids. Germline V gives CDR1 SGHNT, CDR2 YYREEE (reference sequence). The CDR3 region has the DNA TGTGCCAGCAGCCGTGCGGGGACAGCTACCTACAATGAGCAGTTCTTC. Its protein product is CASSRAGTATYNEQFF.

The chain has TRBV14 and TRBJ2-7, with unresolved D. V gave up 1 base and J gave up 13 bases, with 11 bases separating them. Per germline, CDR1 SGHDN and CDR2 FVKESK. This CDR3 is built from 11 residues. As DNA, the CDR3 is TGTGCCAGCAGCCAAGGGTTAGTTCCCTACTTC. The encoded protein is CASSQGLVPYF.

Concerning this clone itself: Other DNA sequences in this sample translate to the same CDR3. The chain joins TRBV28 to TRBJ1-2; D gene uncertain. Germline CDR1 reads MDHEN; CDR2 reads SYDVKM. CDR3 length: 11 amino acids. Deletions cut 4 bases from V and 5 bases from J, with 5 bases between. CDR3 region: CASSSRYGYTF. The CDR3, as DNA: TGTGCCAGCAGTTCGCGGTATGGCTACACCTTC.

The chain employs TRBV27 and TRBJ1-1, with no clear D. This CDR3 spans 13 amino acids. The germline V gene encodes CDR1 MNHEY and CDR2 SMNVEV (reference sequence). V lost 5 bases, J lost 2 bases, and 9 bases lay in between. As DNA, the CDR3 is TGTGCCAGCAGTATACAGTCCAACACTGAAGCTTTCTTT. As protein: CASSIQSNTEAFF.

The genes are TRBV6-6 and TRBJ2-2; D call uncertain. Germline CDR1 MNHNY, CDR2 SVGAGI (reference sequence). The CDR3 has 13 amino acids. Trimming cost V 9 bases and J 0 bases, with 8 bases left between them. The DNA of the CDR3 is TGTGCCAGTCGTCCCCCGAACACCGGGGAGCTGTTTTTT. Encoded protein: CASRPPNTGELFF.

The V call is TRBV4-1, the J call TRBJ2-4; 11 positions match TRBD1. The CDR3 covers 17 residues. V lost 2 bases and J lost 7; bases outside the gene matches: 10. The V gene's germline CDR1 is MGHRA and CDR2 YSYEKL. The CDR3 sequence: CASSQPQKDRGPNIQYF. The CDR3 DNA is TGCGCCAGCAGCCAACCGCAAAAGGACAGGGGGCCGAACATTCAGTACTTC.